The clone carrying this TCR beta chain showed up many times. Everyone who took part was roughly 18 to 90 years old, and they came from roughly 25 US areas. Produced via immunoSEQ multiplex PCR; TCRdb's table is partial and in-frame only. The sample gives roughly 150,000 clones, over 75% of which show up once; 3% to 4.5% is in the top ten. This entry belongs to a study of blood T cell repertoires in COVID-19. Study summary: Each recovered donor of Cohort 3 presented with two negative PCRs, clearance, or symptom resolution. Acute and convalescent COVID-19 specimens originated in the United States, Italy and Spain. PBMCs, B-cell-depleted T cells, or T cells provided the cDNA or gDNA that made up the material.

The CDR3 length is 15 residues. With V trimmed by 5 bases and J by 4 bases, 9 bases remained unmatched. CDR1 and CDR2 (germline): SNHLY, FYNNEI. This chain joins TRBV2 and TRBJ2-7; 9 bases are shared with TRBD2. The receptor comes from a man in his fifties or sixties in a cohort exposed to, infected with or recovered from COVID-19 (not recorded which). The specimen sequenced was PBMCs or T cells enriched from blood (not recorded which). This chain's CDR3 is CASSRTGTSTYEQYF. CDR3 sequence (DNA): TGTGCCAGCAGTCGCACCGGGACTAGCACGTACGAGCAGTACTTC. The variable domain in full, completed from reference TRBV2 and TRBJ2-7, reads EPEVTQTPSHQVTQMGQEVILRCVPISNHLYFYWYRQILGQKVEFLVSFYNNEISEKSEIFDDQFSVERPDGSNFTLKIRSTKLEDSAMYFCASSRTGTSTYEQYFGPGTRLTVT.